The clone carrying this TCR beta chain was observed at least ten times. RNA transcripts provided the source from which TCR beta CDR3 regions were amplified. During a first-round RT-PCR of the TCR CDR3, the HTBI primer set was used. One entry per CDR3 protein results from TCRdb running MiXCR on the multiplex PCR reads. The sample shows nearly 250,000 distinct CDR3 sequences, around 26% of them seen only once. On the basis of clinical symptoms, serum thyroxine and TRAb, thyroid ultrasound and orbital computed tomography, diagnoses were made. Isolation of PBMCs was performed on 8.5 to 10 ml fresh peripheral blood. This record belongs to a study of T cells in Graves' hyperthyroidism and ophthalmopathy. The receptor's source is a woman aged 40 to 49 with Graves' ophthalmopathy. The sample comprised blood.

CDR3 DNA sequence: TGTGCCAGCAGTACCAGGGACGAGCAGTACTTC. It translates to CASSTRDEQYF. The rearrangement joins TRBV27 to TRBJ2-7; D might be TRBD1 (5 bases). Germline lookup yields CDR1 MNHEY and CDR2 SMNVEV (reference sequence). V lost 5 bases and J lost 5, with 7 bases in between. The CDR3 is 11 residues long.